This T cell receptor beta chain was profiled in a study of blood T cell repertoires in COVID-19. This clone was seen only a few times. Germline V gene lookup returns CDR1 SGHNT and CDR2 YYREEE (reference sequence). The CDR3 loop spans 17 amino acids. The V gene end was trimmed by 4 bases and the J gene end by 3 bases; junction bases not matched to a gene: 10. Some clones are missing from TCRdb's copy, which holds only in-frame ones; the method was immunoSEQ multiplex PCR. This sample carries 100,000 or so clones, roughly four fifths of them seen once, and the ten largest clones take about 7%. The sample consisted of peripheral blood. The J gene is TRBJ2-2, the V gene TRBV5-4; 9 bases fit TRBD2. The TCR originated in a man in his fifties or sixties with active or convalescent COVID-19. The CDR3 loop is CASSAQGGGAYTGELFF. The CDR3 region has the DNA TGTGCCAGCAGCGCCCAAGGCGGGGGGGCATACACCGGGGAGCTGTTTTTT.